This entry concerns a single TCR beta chain. Its specificity is unknown. Donors counted as nominally healthy when sampled, yet unrecorded immune exposures were likely. Trimming removed 5 bases at V and 4 bases at J, with 11 bases between. Germline values: CDR1 LNHDA, CDR2 SQIVND (reference sequence). CDR3 length equals 13 residues. The data were taken from a study of cytomegalovirus exposure and HLA in healthy donors. The overall study: Drawn from HLA-typed donors, approximately 86 million unique TCRs were held in an early data release. Study outcomes and limitations: Productive status was seen about 87% or about 30% of the time for most TCR beta V segments in an earlier analysis. Many donors carried some public TCRs, although rarity characterized most TCR sequences.

In the PCR, 60 Vbeta and 13 Jbeta primers were used. Libraries were prepared by immunoSEQ multiplex PCR; TCRdb keeps only in-frame clonotypes and omits some of them. Altogether over 150,000 clones are present, 80% to 90% being singletons, with the ten largest covering around 6.7%. The material sequenced was PBMCs. This receptor was obtained from a woman under 40 in good health and CMV-seropositive. The chain links TRBV19 to TRBJ1-2, with D possibly being TRBD1 (5 bases). The CDR3 bases are TGTGCCAGTAGTCAGGGTTTTCCCTATGGCTACACCTTC. Amino acids: CASSQGFPYGYTF.